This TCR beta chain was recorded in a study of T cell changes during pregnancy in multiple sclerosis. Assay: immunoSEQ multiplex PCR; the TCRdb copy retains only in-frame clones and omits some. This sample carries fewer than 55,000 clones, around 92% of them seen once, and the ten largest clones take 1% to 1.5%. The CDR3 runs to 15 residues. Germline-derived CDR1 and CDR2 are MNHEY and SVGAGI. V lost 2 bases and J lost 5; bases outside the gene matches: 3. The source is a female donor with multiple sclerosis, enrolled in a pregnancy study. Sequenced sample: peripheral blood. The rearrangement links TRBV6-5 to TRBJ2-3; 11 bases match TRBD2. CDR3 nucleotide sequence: TGTGCCAGCAGTTACACTAGCGGGAGTTTAGATACGCAGTATTTT. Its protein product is CASSYTSGSLDTQYF.